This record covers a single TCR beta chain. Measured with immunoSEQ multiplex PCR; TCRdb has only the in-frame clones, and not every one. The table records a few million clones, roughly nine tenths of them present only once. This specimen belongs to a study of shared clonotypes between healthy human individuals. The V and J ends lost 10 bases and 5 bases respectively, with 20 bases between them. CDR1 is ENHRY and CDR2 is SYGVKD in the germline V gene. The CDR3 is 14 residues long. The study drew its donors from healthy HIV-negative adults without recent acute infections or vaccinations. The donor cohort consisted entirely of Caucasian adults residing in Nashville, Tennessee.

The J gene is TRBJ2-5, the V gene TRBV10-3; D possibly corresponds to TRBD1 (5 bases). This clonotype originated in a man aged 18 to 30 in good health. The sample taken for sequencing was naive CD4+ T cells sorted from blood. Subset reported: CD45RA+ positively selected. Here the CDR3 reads CATADTPEAETQYF. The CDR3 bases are TGTGCCACCGCGGACACCCCAGAAGCGGAGACCCAGTACTTC.